This TCR beta chain was retrieved from a study of blood T cells in healthy people across ages. General study findings and limits: The study lacked donor CMV status, which possibly confounded expanded clonotype changes.

About this clonotype: The antigen remains undetermined.

A second PCR, run for roughly 7 to 11 cycles, used a sample-barcoded 5' primer plus a J-beta primer mix. TCRdb passed the 5' RACE reads through MiXCR, listing each CDR3 protein once. The table includes fewer than 900,000 distinct CDR3 sequences, about 42% detected once. The V end was cut by 0 bases, the J end by 7 bases, with 12 bases between. The CDR3 is made up of 14 amino acids. From germline, CDR1 is PRHDT and CDR2 FYEKMQ (reference sequence). Sequencing was carried out using blood. The TCR originated in a woman aged 60-75 years in good health. The chain carries TRBV13 and TRBJ1-1; tentative D call: TRBD1 (5 bases). The CDR3 reads CASSLGDTGNEAFF. CDR3 nucleotides: TGTGCCAGCAGCTTAGGGGACACAGGAAATGAAGCTTTCTTT.